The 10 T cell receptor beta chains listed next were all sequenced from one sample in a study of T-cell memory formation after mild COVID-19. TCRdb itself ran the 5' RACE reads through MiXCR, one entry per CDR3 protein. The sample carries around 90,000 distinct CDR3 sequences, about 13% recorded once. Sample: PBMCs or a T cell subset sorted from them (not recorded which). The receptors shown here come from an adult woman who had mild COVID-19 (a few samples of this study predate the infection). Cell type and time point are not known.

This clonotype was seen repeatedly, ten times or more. The CDR3 loop reads CASRAIAGSARTGELFF. CDR3 nucleotides: TGTGCCAGCAGGGCAATCGCAGGTTCCGCGAGGACCGGGGAGCTGTTTTTT. The chain has TRBV7-9 and TRBJ2-2, with D hard to call. This CDR3 contains 17 residues. Trimming removed 6 bases from V and 5 bases from J, with 22 bases in between. Germline-derived CDR1 and CDR2 are SEHNR and FQNEAQ (reference sequence).

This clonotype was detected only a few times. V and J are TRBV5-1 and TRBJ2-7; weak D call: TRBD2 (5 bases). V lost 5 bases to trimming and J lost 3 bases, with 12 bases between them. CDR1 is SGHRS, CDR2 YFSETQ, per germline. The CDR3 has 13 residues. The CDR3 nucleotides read TGCGCCAGCAGAGAATGGGCGGGCTACGAGCAGTACTTC. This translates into CASREWAGYEQYF.

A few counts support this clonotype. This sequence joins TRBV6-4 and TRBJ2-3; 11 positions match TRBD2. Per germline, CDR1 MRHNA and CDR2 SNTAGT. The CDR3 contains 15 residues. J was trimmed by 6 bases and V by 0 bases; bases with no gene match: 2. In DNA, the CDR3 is TGTGCCAGCAGTGACTCTAGCGGGGGGGCCGATACGCAGTATTTT. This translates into CASSDSSGGADTQYF.

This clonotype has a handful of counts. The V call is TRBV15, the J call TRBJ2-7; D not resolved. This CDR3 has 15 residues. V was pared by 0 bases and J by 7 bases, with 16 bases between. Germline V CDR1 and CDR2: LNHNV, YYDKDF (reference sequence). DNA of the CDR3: TGTGCCACCAGCAGAGATCAGCCTGGAGTTGAGGAGCAGTACTTC. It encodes CATSRDQPGVEEQYF.

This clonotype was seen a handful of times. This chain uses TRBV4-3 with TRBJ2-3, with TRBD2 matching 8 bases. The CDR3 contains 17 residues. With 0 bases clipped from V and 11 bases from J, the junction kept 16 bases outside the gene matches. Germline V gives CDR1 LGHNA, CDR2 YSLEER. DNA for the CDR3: TGCGCCAGCAGCCAAGATAGGCTAGCGGGCCTGGGGGGGATGCAGTATTTT. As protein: CASSQDRLAGLGGMQYF.

CDR3: CSVEVPPGLAGGLYEQYF. Written as DNA, the CDR3 is TGCAGCGTTGAAGTGCCGCCGGGACTAGCGGGGGGGCTCTACGAGCAGTACTTC. The V call is TRBV29-1, the J call TRBJ2-7; 16 positions match TRBD2. The junction had 9 bases not matched to a gene; V was cut back by 1 base and J by 3 bases. Germline CDR1 is SQVTM and CDR2 is ANQGSEA. The CDR3 runs 18 residues.

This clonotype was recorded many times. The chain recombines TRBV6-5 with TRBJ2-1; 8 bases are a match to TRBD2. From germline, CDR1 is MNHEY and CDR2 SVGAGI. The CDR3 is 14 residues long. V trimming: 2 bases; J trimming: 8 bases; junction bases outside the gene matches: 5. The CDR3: CASSYAGGRDEQFF. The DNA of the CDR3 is TGTGCCAGCAGTTACGCGGGAGGACGGGATGAGCAGTTCTTC.

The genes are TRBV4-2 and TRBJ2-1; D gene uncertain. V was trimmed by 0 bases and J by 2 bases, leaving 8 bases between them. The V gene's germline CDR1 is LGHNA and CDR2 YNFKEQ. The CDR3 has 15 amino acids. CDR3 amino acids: CASSQDPWAYNEQFF. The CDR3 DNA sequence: TGTGCCAGCAGCCAAGACCCTTGGGCCTACAATGAGCAGTTCTTC.

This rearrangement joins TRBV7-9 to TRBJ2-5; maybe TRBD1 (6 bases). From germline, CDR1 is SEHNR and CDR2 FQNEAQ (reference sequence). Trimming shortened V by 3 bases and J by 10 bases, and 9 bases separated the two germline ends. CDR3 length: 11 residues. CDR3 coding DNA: TGTGCCAGCAGCTTTCCAGGGGTCCAGTACTTC. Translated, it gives CASSFPGVQYF.

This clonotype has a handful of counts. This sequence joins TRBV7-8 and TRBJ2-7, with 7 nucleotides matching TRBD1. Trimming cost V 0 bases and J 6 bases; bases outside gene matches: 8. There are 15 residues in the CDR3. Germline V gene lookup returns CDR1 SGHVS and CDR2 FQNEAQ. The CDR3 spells CASSLAWTGKGEQYF. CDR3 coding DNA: TGTGCCAGCAGCTTAGCATGGACAGGTAAAGGCGAGCAGTACTTC.